This T cell receptor (beta chain) was captured by sequencing in a study of control samples from healthy donors and cancer patients. Measured with immunoSEQ multiplex PCR; TCRdb has only the in-frame clones, and not every one. The sample has roughly 130,000 clones, 93% seen once. The CDR3 runs to 13 residues. Per the germline V gene, CDR1 is MNHNS and CDR2 is SASEGT. Trimming removed 2 bases from V and 10 bases from J, with 14 bases in between. This sequence originates from a man between 50 and 59 years old with head and neck cancer. The chain carries TRBV6-1 and TRBJ1-1, with a tentative D call TRBD1 (6 bases). Sequencing was performed on PBMCs. CDR3 loop: CASSETRGLRAFF. As DNA, the CDR3 is TGTGCCAGCAGTGAAACTCGGGGGCTAAGAGCTTTCTTT.